This T cell receptor beta chain appears in the sequencing data of a study of identical twins. Concerning this clonotype: Its antigen is undetermined.

A universal primer site was incorporated via template switching, and the cDNA contained unique molecular identifiers. TCRdb reprocessed the 5' RACE reads via MiXCR and lists one record per CDR3 protein. This table has 420,000 or so distinct CDR3 sequences, around 18% appearing once. Trimming took off 1 base at V and 13 bases at J, with 17 bases between the two ends. This CDR3 is built from 13 residues. Germline V CDR1 and CDR2: SGHTA, FQGNSA. Overall study results and limits: Models underestimated TCR alpha sharing (out-of-frame) in monozygotic twins. Researchers caution that invariant MAIT and iNKT cells could partly confound zero-insertion analyses. Conclusions relied on cross-sectional statistical analysis, not following the same donors.

Sequenced input: naive T cells sorted from blood. The receptor was derived from a man in his forties or fifties in good health. The rearrangement uses TRBV7-2 and TRBJ2-7, with unresolved D. CDR3 region: CASSLEPGSFDYF. CDR3 DNA: TGTGCCAGCAGCTTAGAGCCCGGGTCCTTTGATTACTTC.